These 26 T cell receptor beta chains were sequenced from one sample in a study of human T cells and chemical hapten exposure (dated by TCRdb to about 2021). The time point label for this specimen denotes: patch test 3, about 24 weeks after DPC sensitization. The treatment or condition label here, explained by the study, means: therapeutic diphenylcyclopropenone sensitization with weekly scalp DPC. The receptor library was made with RACE. The listed sequencing device is NextSeq 500. TCRdb took the public reads, trimmed them with fastp at Q25, ran MiXCR for clone calling and kept in-frame beta chains. Rows merge per CDR3 protein into single entries with the most common DNA and genes. This sample has 150,000 to 200,000 distinct CDR3 sequences in its table, and roughly 25% of those were observed once. The ten biggest clones cover approximately 2.1% of the sample. This specimen consisted of whole blood, obtained in connection with sensitization to the hapten diphenylcyclopropenone (DPC). These receptors all come from a woman aged 18-29 years with alopecia areata. Some clones in this sample may be carry-over from other donors' samples.

This clonotype was seen only a few times. The chain links TRBV29-1 to TRBJ2-3; D may be TRBD2 (5 bases). Germline CDR1 reads SQVTM; CDR2 reads ANQGSEA. CDR3 length: 11 amino acids. V was trimmed by 7 bases and J by 5 bases, leaving 10 bases between them. CDR3 bases: TGCAGCGGACGAAGCGGAGATACGCAGTATTTT. This codes for CSGRSGDTQYF.

The chain has TRBV7-3 and TRBJ2-3, with D unresolved. Per the germline V gene, CDR1 is SGHTA and CDR2 is FQGTGA. Trimming pared 1 base from V and 2 bases from J, leaving 4 bases between. There are 13 residues in the CDR3. The CDR3 nucleotides read TGTGCCAGCAGCTTAAGACCCACAGATACGCAGTATTTT. It translates to CASSLRPTDTQYF.

This chain joins TRBV4-3 and TRBJ1-1, with TRBD1 matching over 9 bases. Germline V gives CDR1 LGHNA, CDR2 YSLEER. V lost 6 bases to trimming and J lost 6 bases; unmatched junction nucleotides: 11. There are 15 residues in the CDR3. CDR3 DNA: TGCGCCAGCAGGCCTTCAACGACAGGGGGATCTGAAGCTTTCTTT. Translating it yields CASRPSTTGGSEAFF.

This clonotype was seen only a few times. J is TRBJ2-7 and V is TRBV12-3 or TRBV12-4; D is possibly TRBD2 (5 bases). Deletions cut 7 bases from V and 5 bases from J, with 18 bases between. The CDR3 length is 14 residues. Written as DNA, the CDR3 is TGTGCCAGCACCTCTTTTTCGGGGTTTCACGAGCAGTACTTC. Protein sequence: CASTSFSGFHEQYF.

This clonotype turned up a few times. The genes are TRBV12-3 or TRBV12-4 and TRBJ2-5, with D perhaps TRBD2 (5 bases). The length of the CDR3 is 16 residues. Trimming left V 5 bases short and J 2 bases short, with 18 bases between. The chain's CDR3 is CASSPHGEPGQETQYF. The CDR3 DNA reads as TGTGCCAGCAGTCCCCACGGGGAACCCGGGCAAGAGACCCAGTACTTC.

CDR3 residues: CSVVGPGTDTQYF. CDR3 sequence (DNA): TGCAGCGTTGTGGGCCCCGGCACAGATACGCAGTATTTT. V gene TRBV29-1 combines with J gene TRBJ2-3, with unresolved D. Per germline, CDR1 SQVTM and CDR2 ANQGSEA. This CDR3 is built from 13 residues. V was shortened by 4 bases and J by 1 base, with 9 bases between the two germline ends.

The genes are TRBV7-9 and TRBJ1-1, with 8 bases matching TRBD1. Germline CDR1 reads SEHNR; CDR2 reads FQNEAQ (reference sequence). V dropped 6 bases and J dropped 8; count of bases not matched to a gene: 5. There are 12 residues in the CDR3. The CDR3 DNA reads as TGTGCCAGCAGGGGACAGGAGAGAGAAGCTTTCTTT. Its protein product is CASRGQEREAFF.

J is TRBJ1-3 and V is TRBV24-1; no firm D call. Germline V gene data show CDR1 as KGHDR and CDR2 as SFDVKD. The CDR3 has 12 amino acids. Trimming removed 7 bases from V and 7 bases from J, with 10 bases in between. DNA for the CDR3: TGTGCCACCAGCGGGCCAGGCAACACCATATATTTT. Translating gives CATSGPGNTIYF.

This clonotype showed up many times. DNA for the CDR3: TGTGCCAGCAGTTACGGGGGGGGTGAGACCCAGTACTTC. It encodes CASSYGGGETQYF. This chain uses TRBV6-6 with TRBJ2-5; 7 nucleotides align to TRBD2. In germline, CDR1 is MNHNY, CDR2 SVGAGI (reference sequence). The J segment lost 5 bases and the V segment lost 2 bases, leaving 2 bases of the junction unmatched. The CDR3 consists of 13 residues.

V gene TRBV27 combines with J gene TRBJ2-1; tentatively, D is TRBD1 (6 bases). CDR3 length: 14 amino acids. Germline V gene sequence: CDR1 MNHEY, CDR2 SMNVEV (reference sequence). The V end was cut by 5 bases, the J end by 4 bases, with 12 bases between. The CDR3 DNA follows: TGTGCCAGCAGTCGCGAGACAGGATACAATGAGCAGTTCTTC. This codes for CASSRETGYNEQFF.

This clonotype was seen only a few times. V is TRBV27 and J is TRBJ2-1; 14 nucleotides align to TRBD2. The CDR3 loop spans 15 amino acids. CDR1 is MNHEY and CDR2 is SMNVEV in the germline V gene (reference sequence). The ends lost 6 bases at V and 9 bases at J; junction bases unmatched: 7. In DNA, the CDR3 is TGTGCCAGCAGCGAGGGACTAGCGGGAGTTGGTGAGCAGTTCTTC. Protein product: CASSEGLAGVGEQFF.

This rearrangement joins TRBV10-2 to TRBJ1-5; D is uncertain. V shed 6 bases and J shed 0 bases, with 15 bases lying between them. Germline lookup yields CDR1 WSHSY and CDR2 SAAADI. The CDR3 is 16 amino acids. CDR3 sequence: CASSPEAAYSNQPQHF. CDR3 nucleotide sequence: TGCGCCAGCAGCCCCGAGGCGGCCTATAGCAATCAGCCCCAGCATTTT.

Note on this clonotype: This may stem from a read error, because a much larger clone lies one nucleotide away. The chain couples TRBV2 to TRBJ2-7, with a possible D match to TRBD1 (5 bases). Trimming removed 8 bases at V and 4 bases at J, with 12 bases between. Germline assignment: CDR1 SNHLY and CDR2 FYNNEI. The CDR3 loop spans 12 amino acids. CDR3 coding DNA: TGTGCCAGCGGAGACCCAGGGTACGAGCAGTACTTC. Protein product: CASGDPGYEQYF.

This clonotype was detected a few times. This rearrangement joins TRBV29-1 to TRBJ1-2; D gene ambiguous. Trimming shortened V by 3 bases and J by 0 bases, and 8 bases separated the two germline ends. This CDR3 region has 13 residues. Germline V CDR1 and CDR2: SQVTM, ANQGSEA. CDR3 sequence: CSVDGKTNYGYTF. CDR3 nucleotides: TGCAGCGTTGACGGGAAGACTAACTATGGCTACACCTTC.

This clonotype was found many times. The genes are TRBV20-1 and TRBJ2-5; TRBD2 is a possible D gene (6 bases). V gave up 3 bases and J gave up 5 bases, with 19 bases separating them. Germline V gene sequence: CDR1 DFQATT, CDR2 SNEGSKA (reference sequence). The CDR3 contains 15 residues. CDR3 sequence reads: CSARSFRRVEETQYF. Written as DNA, the CDR3 is TGCAGTGCTAGGTCCTTTCGGAGGGTGGAGGAGACCCAGTACTTC.

The rearrangement joins TRBV5-1 to TRBJ2-7, with 7 bases matching TRBD1. The V and J ends lost 3 bases and 6 bases, in that order; junction bases with no gene match: 12. Germline values: CDR1 SGHRS, CDR2 YFSETQ. This CDR3 is built from 15 residues. CDR3 protein: CASSSTARTGAEQYF. In DNA, the CDR3 is TGCGCCAGCAGCTCGACCGCCCGAACAGGGGCCGAGCAGTACTTC.

This clonotype showed up just a few times. The J gene is TRBJ2-3, the V gene TRBV7-9, with 9 bases matching TRBD2. Germline V gene sequence: CDR1 SEHNR, CDR2 FQNEAQ (reference sequence). The CDR3 consists of 13 residues. J gave up 14 bases and V 0 bases, and 6 bases lay outside the gene matches. The CDR3 protein is CASSLAGGRAWYF. CDR3 DNA: TGTGCCAGCAGCTTAGCGGGCGGGAGGGCCTGGTATTTT.

This clonotype was seen only a few times. The V gene is TRBV7-9, the J gene TRBJ2-1; perhaps TRBD1 as D (5 bases). Germline loops: CDR1 SEHNR, CDR2 FQNEAQ (reference sequence). Trimming stripped 5 bases from V and 8 bases from J, with 13 bases between. The CDR3 runs 13 residues. Written as DNA, the CDR3 is TGTGCCAGCAGCCTTAGCAGGGTCTATGAGCAGTTCTTC. Its protein is CASSLSRVYEQFF.

V and J are TRBV7-2 and TRBJ2-1, with 7 bases identical to TRBD1. Germline CDR1 SGHTA, CDR2 FQGNSA. V was pared by 5 bases and J by 5 bases, with 9 bases of the junction left unmatched. This CDR3 region has 15 residues. The CDR3 loop reads CASSTRQGGNNEQFF. The CDR3 nucleotides read TGTGCCAGCAGCACACGACAGGGTGGCAACAATGAGCAGTTCTTC.

There are a few counts of this clonotype. CDR3 region: CASSQRQGMGTEAFF. In DNA form, the CDR3 reads TGCGCCAGCAGCCAAAGACAGGGTATGGGCACTGAAGCTTTCTTT. This chain uses TRBV4-3 with TRBJ1-1, with 7 bases lining up with TRBD1. Germline-derived CDR1 and CDR2 are LGHNA and YSLEER. The junction had 7 bases not matched to a gene; V was cut back by 2 bases and J by 4 bases. The CDR3 is 15 amino acids.

This chain links TRBV7-9 with TRBJ1-2; no clear D gene. V was shortened by 5 bases and J by 3 bases, with 16 bases between the two germline ends. Germline V gene lookup returns CDR1 SEHNR and CDR2 FQNEAQ (reference sequence). The CDR3 contains 15 residues. The CDR3 sequence is CASSGVVGSDYGYTF. DNA for the CDR3: TGTGCCAGCAGCGGGGTAGTGGGAAGTGACTATGGCTACACCTTC.

The J gene is TRBJ2-7, the V gene TRBV7-8; tentative D call: TRBD1 (5 bases). This CDR3 region has 15 residues. CDR1 and CDR2 from the germline V gene are SGHVS and FQNEAQ. V was shortened by 1 base and J by 2 bases, with 12 bases between the two germline ends. DNA of the CDR3: TGTGCCAGCAGCTTAGAGGGGCTATCTACCTACGAGCAGTACTTC. Protein sequence: CASSLEGLSTYEQYF.

This clonotype has more than one count but fewer than ten. CDR3 in DNA: TGTGCCAGCAGCCTGGACAGTGACAGTTTTACAGATACGCAGTATTTT. It codes for CASSLDSDSFTDTQYF. This chain links TRBV7-9 with TRBJ2-3; TRBD1 might be the D (6 bases). Trimming stripped 5 bases from V and 3 bases from J, with 18 bases between. CDR1 SEHNR and CDR2 FQNEAQ come from the germline V gene (reference sequence). The CDR3 consists of 16 residues.

The chain links TRBV28 to TRBJ2-1, with 13 bases lining up with TRBD2. There are 15 residues in the CDR3. Germline assignment: CDR1 MDHEN and CDR2 SYDVKM. J was trimmed by 15 bases and V by 4 bases; bases with no gene match: 12. CDR3: CASSSPRTSGRGGFF. CDR3 nucleotides: TGTGCCAGCAGTTCGCCGCGGACTAGCGGGAGAGGTGGGTTCTTC.

This rearrangement joins TRBV10-3 to TRBJ2-2, with D maybe TRBD2 (5 bases). The V end was cut by 6 bases, the J end by 6 bases, with 11 bases between. Germline-derived CDR1 and CDR2 are ENHRY and SYGVKD. The CDR3 loop spans 13 amino acids. As DNA, the CDR3 is TGTGCCATCAGGCTAGCATCCTCCGGGGAGCTGTTTTTT. Its protein product is CAIRLASSGELFF.

This clonotype was seen a few times. V gene TRBV5-1 combines with J gene TRBJ1-3, with 10 bases matching TRBD1. The V and J ends lost 1 base and 8 bases, in that order; junction bases with no gene match: 12. The CDR3 covers 17 residues. Germline V gene sequence: CDR1 SGHRS, CDR2 YFSETQ. CDR3 residues: CASSLYPATGGFDTIYF. The CDR3 DNA sequence: TGCGCCAGCAGCTTGTATCCAGCGACAGGGGGCTTTGACACCATATATTTT.